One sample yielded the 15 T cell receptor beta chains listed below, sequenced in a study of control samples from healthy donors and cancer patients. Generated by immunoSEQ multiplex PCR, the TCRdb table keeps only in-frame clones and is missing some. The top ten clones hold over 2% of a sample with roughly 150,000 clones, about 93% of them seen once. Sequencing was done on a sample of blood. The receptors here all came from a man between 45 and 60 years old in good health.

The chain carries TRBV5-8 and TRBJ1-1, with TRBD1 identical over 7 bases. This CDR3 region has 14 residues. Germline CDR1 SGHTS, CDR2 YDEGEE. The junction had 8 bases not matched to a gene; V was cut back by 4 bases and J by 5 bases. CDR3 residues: CASSRIADRTEAFF. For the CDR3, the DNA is TGTGCCAGCAGCCGAATCGCGGACAGGACTGAAGCTTTCTTT.

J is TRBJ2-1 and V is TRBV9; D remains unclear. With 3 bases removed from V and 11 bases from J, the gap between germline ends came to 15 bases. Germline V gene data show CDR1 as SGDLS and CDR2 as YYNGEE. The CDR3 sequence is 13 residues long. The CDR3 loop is CASSGEEPGKQFF. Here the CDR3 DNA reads TGTGCCAGCAGCGGAGAGGAGCCAGGAAAGCAGTTCTTC.

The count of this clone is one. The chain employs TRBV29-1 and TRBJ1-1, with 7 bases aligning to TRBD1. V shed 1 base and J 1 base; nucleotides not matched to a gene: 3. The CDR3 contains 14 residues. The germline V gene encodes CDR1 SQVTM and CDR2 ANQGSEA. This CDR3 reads CSVEGGQANTEAFF. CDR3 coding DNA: TGCAGCGTTGAAGGTGGACAGGCGAACACTGAAGCTTTCTTT.

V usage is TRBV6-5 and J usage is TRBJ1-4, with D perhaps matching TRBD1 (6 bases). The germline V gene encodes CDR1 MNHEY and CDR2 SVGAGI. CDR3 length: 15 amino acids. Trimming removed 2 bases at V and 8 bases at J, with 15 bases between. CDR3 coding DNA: TGTGCCAGCAGTTACAGCGGGGGCGCCGGGGAAAAACTGTTTTTT. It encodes CASSYSGGAGEKLFF.

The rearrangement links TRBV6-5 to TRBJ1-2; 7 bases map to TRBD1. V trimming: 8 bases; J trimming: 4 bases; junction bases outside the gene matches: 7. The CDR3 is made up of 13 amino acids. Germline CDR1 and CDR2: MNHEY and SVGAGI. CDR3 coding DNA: TGTGCCAGCGGGACCACAGGGGCCTATGGCTACACCTTC. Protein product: CASGTTGAYGYTF.

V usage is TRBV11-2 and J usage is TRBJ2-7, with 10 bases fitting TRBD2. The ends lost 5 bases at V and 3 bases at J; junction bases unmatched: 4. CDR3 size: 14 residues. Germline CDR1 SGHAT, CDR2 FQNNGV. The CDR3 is CASSPSSGGYEQYF. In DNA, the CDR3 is TGTGCCAGCAGCCCATCTAGCGGGGGCTACGAGCAGTACTTC.

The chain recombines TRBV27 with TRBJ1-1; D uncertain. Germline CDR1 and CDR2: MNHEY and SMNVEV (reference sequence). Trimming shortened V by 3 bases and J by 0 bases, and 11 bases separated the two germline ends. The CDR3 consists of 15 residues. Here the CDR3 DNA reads TGTGCCAGCAGTTTGGCGGGCAGGTTGAACACTGAAGCTTTCTTT. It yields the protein CASSLAGRLNTEAFF.

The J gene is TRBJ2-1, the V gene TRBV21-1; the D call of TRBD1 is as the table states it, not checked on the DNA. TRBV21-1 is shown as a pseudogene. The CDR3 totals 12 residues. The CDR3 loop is CASSDRGHEQFF. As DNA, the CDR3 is TGTGCCAGCTCCGACAGGGGACATGAGCAGTTCTTC.

The DNA for the CDR3 is TGTGCCAGTCAACAGGGCAGCTCCTACGAGCAGTACTTC. Its translation is CASQQGSSYEQYF. This chain connects TRBV10-3 to TRBJ2-7, with D possibly TRBD1 on 6 matching bases. The CDR3 is 13 amino acids. Trimming shortened V by 10 bases and J by 0 bases, and 13 bases separated the two germline ends. Germline-derived CDR1 and CDR2 are ENHRY and SYGVKD.

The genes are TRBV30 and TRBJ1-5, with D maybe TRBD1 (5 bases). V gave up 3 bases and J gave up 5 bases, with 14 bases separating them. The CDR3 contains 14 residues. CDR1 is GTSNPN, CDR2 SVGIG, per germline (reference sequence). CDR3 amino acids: CAWSGGTADQPQHF. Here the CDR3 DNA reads TGTGCCTGGAGCGGAGGGACGGCCGATCAGCCCCAGCATTTT.

CDR3 sequence: CASSDSQGLGYTF. The CDR3 nucleotides read TGTGCCAGCAGTGACTCCCAGGGGCTTGGCTACACCTTC. This sequence joins TRBV6-4 and TRBJ1-2, with D perhaps TRBD1 (6 bases). Per germline, CDR1 MRHNA and CDR2 SNTAGT. V was cut by 0 bases and J by 7 bases, with 9 bases left in between. The CDR3 spans 13 residues.

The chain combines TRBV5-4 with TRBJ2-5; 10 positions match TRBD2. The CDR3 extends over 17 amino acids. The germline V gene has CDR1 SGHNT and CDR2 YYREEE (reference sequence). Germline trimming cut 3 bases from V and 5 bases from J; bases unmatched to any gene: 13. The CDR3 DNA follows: TGTGCCAGCAGCTCACCCAGCGGGAGGGCCGCCGGGGAGACCCAGTACTTC. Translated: CASSSPSGRAAGETQYF.

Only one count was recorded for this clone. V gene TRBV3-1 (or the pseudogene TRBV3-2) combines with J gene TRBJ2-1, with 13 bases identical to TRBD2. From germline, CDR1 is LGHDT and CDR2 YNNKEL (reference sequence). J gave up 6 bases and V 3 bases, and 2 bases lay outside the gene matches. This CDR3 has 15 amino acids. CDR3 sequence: CASSHRLAGGNEQFF. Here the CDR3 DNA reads TGTGCCAGCAGCCACCGACTAGCGGGAGGCAATGAGCAGTTCTTC.

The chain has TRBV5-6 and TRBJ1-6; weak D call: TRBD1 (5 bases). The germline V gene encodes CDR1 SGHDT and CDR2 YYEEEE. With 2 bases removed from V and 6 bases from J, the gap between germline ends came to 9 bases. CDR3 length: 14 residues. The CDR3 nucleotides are TGTGCCAGCAGCTTAGGGGTTCCTAATTCACCCCTCCACTTT. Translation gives CASSLGVPNSPLHF. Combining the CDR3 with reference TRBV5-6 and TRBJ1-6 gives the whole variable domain DAGVTQSPTHLIKTRGQQVTLRCSPKSGHDTVSWYQQALGQGPQFIFQYYEEEERQRGNFPDRFSGHQFPNYSSELNVNALLLGDSALYLCASSLGVPNSPLHFGNGTRLTVT.

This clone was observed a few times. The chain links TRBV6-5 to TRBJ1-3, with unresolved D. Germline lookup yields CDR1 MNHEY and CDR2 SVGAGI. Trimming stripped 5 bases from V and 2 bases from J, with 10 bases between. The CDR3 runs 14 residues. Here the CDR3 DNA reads TGTGCCAGCAGTCGGACGGAAACTGGAAACACCATATATTTT. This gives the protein CASSRTETGNTIYF.